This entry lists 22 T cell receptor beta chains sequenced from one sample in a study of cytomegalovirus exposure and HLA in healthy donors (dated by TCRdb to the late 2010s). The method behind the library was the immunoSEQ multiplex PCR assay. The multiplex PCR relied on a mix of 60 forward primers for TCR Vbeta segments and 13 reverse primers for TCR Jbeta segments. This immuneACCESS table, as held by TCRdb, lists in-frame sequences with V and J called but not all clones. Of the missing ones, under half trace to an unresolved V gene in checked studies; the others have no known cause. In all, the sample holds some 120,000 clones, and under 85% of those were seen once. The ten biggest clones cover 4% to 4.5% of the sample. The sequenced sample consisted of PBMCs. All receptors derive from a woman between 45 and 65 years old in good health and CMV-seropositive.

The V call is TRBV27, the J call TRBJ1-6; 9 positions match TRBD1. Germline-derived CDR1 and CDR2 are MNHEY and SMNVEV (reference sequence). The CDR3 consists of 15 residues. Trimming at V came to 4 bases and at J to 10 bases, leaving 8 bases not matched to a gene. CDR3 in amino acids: CASSSGTGLGSPLHF. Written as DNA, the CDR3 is TGTGCCAGCAGTTCCGGGACAGGGCTTGGGTCACCCCTCCACTTT.

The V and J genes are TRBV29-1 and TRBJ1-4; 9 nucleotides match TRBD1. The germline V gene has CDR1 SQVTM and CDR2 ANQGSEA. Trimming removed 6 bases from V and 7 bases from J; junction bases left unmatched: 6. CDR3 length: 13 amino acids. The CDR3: CSVGGQGAEKLFF. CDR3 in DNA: TGCAGCGTGGGGGGACAGGGAGCTGAAAAACTGTTTTTT.

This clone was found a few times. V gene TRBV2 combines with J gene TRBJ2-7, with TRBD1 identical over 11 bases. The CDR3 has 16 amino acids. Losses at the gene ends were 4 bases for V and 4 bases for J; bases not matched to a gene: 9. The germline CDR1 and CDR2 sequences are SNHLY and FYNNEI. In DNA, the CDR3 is TGTGCCAGCAGTGTATCCCACGGGACAGGGGGGTACGAGCAGTACTTC. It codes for CASSVSHGTGGYEQYF.

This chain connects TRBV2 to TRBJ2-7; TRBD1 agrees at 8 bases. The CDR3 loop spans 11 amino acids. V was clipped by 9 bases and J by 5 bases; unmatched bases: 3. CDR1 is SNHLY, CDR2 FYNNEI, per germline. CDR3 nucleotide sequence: TGTGCCAGAAAGACAGGGGACGAGCAGTACTTC. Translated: CARKTGDEQYF. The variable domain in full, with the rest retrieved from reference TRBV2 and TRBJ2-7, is EPEVTQTPSHQVTQMGQEVILRCVPISNHLYFYWYRQILGQKVEFLVSFYNNEISEKSEIFDDQFSVERPDGSNFTLKIRSTKLEDSAMYFCARKTGDEQYFGPGTRLTVT.

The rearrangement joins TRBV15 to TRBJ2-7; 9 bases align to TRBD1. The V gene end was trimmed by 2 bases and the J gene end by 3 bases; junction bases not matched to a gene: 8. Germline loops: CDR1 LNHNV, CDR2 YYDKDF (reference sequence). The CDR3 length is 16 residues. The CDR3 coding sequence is TGTGCCACCAGCAGATCGGCGGGACAGGGTTTCTACGAGCAGTACTTC. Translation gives CATSRSAGQGFYEQYF.

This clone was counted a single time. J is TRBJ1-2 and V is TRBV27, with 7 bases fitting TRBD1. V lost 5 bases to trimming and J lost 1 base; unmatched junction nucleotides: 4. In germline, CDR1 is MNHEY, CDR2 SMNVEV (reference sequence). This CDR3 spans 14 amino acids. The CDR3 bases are TGTGCCAGCAGTAGGACAGGAAATAACTATGGCTACACCTTC. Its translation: CASSRTGNNYGYTF.

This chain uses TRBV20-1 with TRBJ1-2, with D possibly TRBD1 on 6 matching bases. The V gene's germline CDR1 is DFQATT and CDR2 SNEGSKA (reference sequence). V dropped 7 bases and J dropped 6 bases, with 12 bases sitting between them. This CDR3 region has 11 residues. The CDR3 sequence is CSVIGGHGYTF. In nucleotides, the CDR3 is TGCAGTGTTATCGGGGGGCATGGCTACACCTTC.

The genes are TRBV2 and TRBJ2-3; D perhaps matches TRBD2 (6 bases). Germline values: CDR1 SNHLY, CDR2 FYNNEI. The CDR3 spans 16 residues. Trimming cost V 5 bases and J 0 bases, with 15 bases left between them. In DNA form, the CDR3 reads TGTGCCAGCAGTTATTCCGTAGCGGCAAGCACAGATACGCAGTATTTT. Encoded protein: CASSYSVAASTDTQYF.

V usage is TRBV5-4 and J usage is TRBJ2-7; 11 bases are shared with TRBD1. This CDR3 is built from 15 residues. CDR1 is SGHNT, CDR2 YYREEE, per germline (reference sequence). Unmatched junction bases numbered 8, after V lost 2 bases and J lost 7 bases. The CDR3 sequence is CASSFGQGAVGEQYF. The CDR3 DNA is TGTGCCAGCAGCTTCGGACAGGGGGCAGTTGGGGAGCAGTACTTC.

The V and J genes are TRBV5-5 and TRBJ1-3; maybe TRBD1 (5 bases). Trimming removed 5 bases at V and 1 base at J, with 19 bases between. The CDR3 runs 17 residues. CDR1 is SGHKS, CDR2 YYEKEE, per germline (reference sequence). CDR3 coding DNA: TGTGCCAGCAGGCGAGACTTTCAGGGTTCTTCTGGAAACACCATATATTTT. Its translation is CASRRDFQGSSGNTIYF. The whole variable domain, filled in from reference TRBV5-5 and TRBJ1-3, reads DAGVTQSPTHLIKTRGQQVTLRCSPISGHKSVSWYQQVLGQGPQFIFQYYEKEERGRGNFPDRFSARQFPNYSSELNVNALLLGDSALYLCASRRDFQGSSGNTIYFGEGSWLTVV.

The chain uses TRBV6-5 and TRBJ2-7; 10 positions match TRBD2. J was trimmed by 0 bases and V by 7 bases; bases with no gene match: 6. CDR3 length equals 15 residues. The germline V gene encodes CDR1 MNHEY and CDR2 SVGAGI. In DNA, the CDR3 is TGTGCCAGCACTCTACTAGCGGGGTACTCCTACGAGCAGTACTTC. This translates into CASTLLAGYSYEQYF.

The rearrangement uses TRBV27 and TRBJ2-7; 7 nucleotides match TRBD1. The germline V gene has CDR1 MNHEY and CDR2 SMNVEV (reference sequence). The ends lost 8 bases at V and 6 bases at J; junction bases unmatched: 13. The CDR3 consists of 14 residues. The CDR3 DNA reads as TGTGCCAGCTCCCGTTCTCGACAGGGCGGCGAGCAGTACTTC. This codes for CASSRSRQGGEQYF.

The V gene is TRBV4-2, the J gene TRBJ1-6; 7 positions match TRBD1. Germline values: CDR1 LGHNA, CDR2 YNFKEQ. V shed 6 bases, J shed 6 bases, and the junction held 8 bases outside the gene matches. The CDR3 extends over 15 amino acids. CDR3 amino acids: CASRFNRGSNSPLHF. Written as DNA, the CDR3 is TGTGCCAGCAGATTCAACAGGGGCTCTAATTCACCCCTCCACTTT.

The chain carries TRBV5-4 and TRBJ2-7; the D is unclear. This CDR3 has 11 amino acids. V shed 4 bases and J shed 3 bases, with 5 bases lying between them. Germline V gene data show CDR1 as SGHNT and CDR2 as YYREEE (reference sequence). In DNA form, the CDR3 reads TGTGCCAGCAGCCACAACTACGAGCAGTACTTC. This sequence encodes CASSHNYEQYF.

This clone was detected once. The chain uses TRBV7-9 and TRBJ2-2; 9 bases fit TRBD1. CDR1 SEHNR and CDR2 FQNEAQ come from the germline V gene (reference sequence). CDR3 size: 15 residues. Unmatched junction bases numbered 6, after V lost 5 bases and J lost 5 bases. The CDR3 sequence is CASSEDRGITGELFF. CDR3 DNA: TGTGCCAGCAGCGAGGACAGGGGAATAACCGGGGAGCTGTTTTTT.

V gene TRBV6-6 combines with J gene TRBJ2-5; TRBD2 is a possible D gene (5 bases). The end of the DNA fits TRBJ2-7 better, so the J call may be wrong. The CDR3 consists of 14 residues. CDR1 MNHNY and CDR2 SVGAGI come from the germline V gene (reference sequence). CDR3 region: CASSNSGVAYEQYF. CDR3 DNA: TGTGCCAGCAGCAATTCCGGGGTCGCCTACGAGCAGTACTTC.

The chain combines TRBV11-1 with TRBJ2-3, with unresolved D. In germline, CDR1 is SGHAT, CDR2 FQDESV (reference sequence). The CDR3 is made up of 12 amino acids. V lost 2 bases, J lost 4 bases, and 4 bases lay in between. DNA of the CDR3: TGTGCCAGCAGCTTAAGAGCAGATACGCAGTATTTT. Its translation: CASSLRADTQYF.

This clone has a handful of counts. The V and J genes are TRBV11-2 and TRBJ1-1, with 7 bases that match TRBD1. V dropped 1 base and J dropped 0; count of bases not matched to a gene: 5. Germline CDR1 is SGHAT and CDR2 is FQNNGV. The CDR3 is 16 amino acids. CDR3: CASSLGGGYLNTEAFF. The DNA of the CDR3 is TGTGCCAGCAGCTTAGGAGGGGGCTACCTGAACACTGAAGCTTTCTTT.

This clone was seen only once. The CDR3 loop reads CASIPRGTGTSPLHF. CDR3 nucleotide sequence: TGTGCCAGCATTCCACGAGGGACAGGTACTTCACCCCTCCACTTT. This chain joins TRBV2 and TRBJ1-6; 8 nucleotides line up with TRBD1. The V gene end was trimmed by 7 bases and the J gene end by 9 bases; junction bases not matched to a gene: 11. This CDR3 has 15 residues. Germline CDR1 is SNHLY and CDR2 is FYNNEI.

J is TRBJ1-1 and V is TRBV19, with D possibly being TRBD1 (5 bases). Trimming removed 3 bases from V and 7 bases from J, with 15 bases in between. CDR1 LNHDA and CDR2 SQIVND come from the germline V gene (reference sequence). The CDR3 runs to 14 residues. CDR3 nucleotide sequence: TGTGCCAGTAGTATCGGGGGGGGAGCGGGTGAAGCTTTCTTT. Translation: CASSIGGGAGEAFF.

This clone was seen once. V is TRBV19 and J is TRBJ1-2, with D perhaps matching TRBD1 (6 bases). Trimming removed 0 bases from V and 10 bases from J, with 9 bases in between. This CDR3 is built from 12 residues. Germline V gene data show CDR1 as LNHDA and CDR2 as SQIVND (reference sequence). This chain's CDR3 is CASSIEDRPYTF. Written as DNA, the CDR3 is TGTGCCAGTAGTATAGAAGACAGGCCCTACACCTTC.

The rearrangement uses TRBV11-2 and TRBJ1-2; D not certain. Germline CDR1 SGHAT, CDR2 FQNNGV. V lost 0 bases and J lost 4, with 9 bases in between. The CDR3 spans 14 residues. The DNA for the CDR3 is TGTGCCAGCAGCTTAGATACCGCGGTCTATGGCTACACCTTC. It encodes CASSLDTAVYGYTF.